This T cell receptor (beta chain) was identified in a study of blood T cell repertoires in COVID-19. The overall study: The United States, Italy and Spain supplied acute and convalescent COVID-19 samples. In each case, the material was cDNA or gDNA derived from T cells, B-cell-depleted T cells, or PBMCs.

This CDR3 has 15 residues. Germline CDR1 SGHAT, CDR2 FQNNGV. Trimming took 3 bases from V and 5 from J; bases not matched to a gene: 9. Under the authors' procedure: Estimates of nucleated cell counts were drawn from the amplification of reference gene primers. Produced via immunoSEQ multiplex PCR; TCRdb's table is partial and in-frame only. V, J and clone size are those of that table, while D and trimming were read from the DNA. The sample gives about 74,000 clones, approximately 76% of which show up once; more than 15% is in the top ten. The sample taken for sequencing was peripheral blood. This clonotype originated in a man between 65 and 85 years old with active or convalescent COVID-19. V usage is TRBV11-2 and J usage is TRBJ1-2; TRBD1 matches at 7 bases. Written as DNA, the CDR3 is TGTGCCAGCAGCTTTCCCGGGACAGATGGATATGGCTACACCTTC. It specifies CASSFPGTDGYGYTF.